This TCR beta chain was found in a study of vaccination and CD4 T cells after COVID-19. Remarks on this clonotype: The antigen is undetermined.

An Oncomine TCR Beta short-read assay was used to sequence the DNA from cultured CD4+ T cells. MiXCR, applied by TCRdb to the PCR reads, yields one record per CDR3 protein. The table records about 18,000 distinct CDR3 sequences, around three fifths of them present only once. As for treatment: approximately 9-day PBMC culture with coronavirus spike peptide pools or control peptides (ViraFEST assay). The receptor comes from a human donor who had recovered from COVID-19. Source: CD4+ T cells from blood, cultured in vitro, taken after SARS-CoV-2 vaccination.

The chain's CDR3 is CASSFGLAGPYNEQFF. CDR3 DNA sequence: TGTGCCAGCAGTTTCGGACTAGCGGGTCCCTACAATGAGCAGTTCTTC. The chain carries TRBV6-5 and TRBJ2-1; TRBD2 matches 11 bases. Germline lookup yields CDR1 MNHEY and CDR2 SVGAGI. The trim removed 4 bases at V and 2 bases at J, leaving 4 bases unmatched. The CDR3 runs to 16 residues.